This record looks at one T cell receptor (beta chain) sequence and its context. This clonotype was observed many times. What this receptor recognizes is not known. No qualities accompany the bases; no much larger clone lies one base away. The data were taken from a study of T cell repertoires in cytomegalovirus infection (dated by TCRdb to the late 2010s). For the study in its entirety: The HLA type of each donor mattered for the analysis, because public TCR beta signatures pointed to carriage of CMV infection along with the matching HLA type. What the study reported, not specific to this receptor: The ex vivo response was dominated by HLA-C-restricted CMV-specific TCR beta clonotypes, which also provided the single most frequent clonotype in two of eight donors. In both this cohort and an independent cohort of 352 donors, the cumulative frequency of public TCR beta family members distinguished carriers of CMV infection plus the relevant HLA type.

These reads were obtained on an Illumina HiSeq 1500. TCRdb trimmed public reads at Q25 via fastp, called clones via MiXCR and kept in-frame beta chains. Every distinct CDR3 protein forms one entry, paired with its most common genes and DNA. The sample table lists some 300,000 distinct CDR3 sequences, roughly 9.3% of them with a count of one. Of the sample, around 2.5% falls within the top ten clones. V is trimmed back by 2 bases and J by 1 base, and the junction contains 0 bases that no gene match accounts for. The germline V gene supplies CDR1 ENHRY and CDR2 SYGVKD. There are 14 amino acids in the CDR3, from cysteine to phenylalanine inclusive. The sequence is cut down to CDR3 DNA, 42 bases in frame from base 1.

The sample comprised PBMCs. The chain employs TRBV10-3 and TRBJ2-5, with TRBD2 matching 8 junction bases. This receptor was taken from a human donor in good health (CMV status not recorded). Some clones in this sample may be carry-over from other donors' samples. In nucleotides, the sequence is TGTGCCATCAGTGAGGCGGGGGGCCAAGAGACCCAGTACTTC. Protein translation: CAISEAGGQETQYF.